Listed below are T cell receptor beta chains from one sample, sequenced in a study of T cell responses to AZD1222 COVID-19 vaccine. Some clones are missing from TCRdb's copy, which holds only in-frame ones; the method was immunoSEQ multiplex PCR. The sample shows 99,000 or so clones, 70% to 90% of them seen only once. The sequencing here drew on peripheral blood, taken on day 0 of AZD1222 vaccination. Receptors were obtained from an adult in good health. Both conserved end residues are part of each CDR3. D genes are given only for firm matches. Size values are once, few and many counts, or a class for expanded clones, and some rows have none.

TRBJ2-4 | . | TRBV11-2 | . | TGTGCCAGCAGCTCAAACAAGGAAGAGGGCATTCAGTACTTC | CASSSNKEEGIQYF
TRBJ1-5 | . | TRBV21-1 | . | TGTGCCAGCAGCAACTCGATGAGAGGACGACCGGAAACTGTTAATCAGCCCCAGCATTTT | CASSNSMRGRPETVNQPQHF
TRBJ1-4 | . | TRBV10-3 | . | TGTGCCATCAGTGAGGTATACCAGGGCGAAAAACTGTTTTTT | CAISEVYQGEKLFF
TRBJ1-2 | . | TRBV5-4 | TRBD1 | TGTGCCAGCAGCTTCCGACAGGGTAACTATGGCTACACCTTC | CASSFRQGNYGYTF
TRBJ2-7 | . | TRBV13 | TRBD2 | TGTGCCAGCAGCAAACTCCTAGCGGGGGGGCCGAGTGAGCAGTACTTC | CASSKLLAGGPSEQYF
TRBJ1-5 | . | TRBV4-2 | . | TGTGCCAGCAGCCAAGATGAACAGCCCCAGCATTTT | CASSQDEQPQHF
TRBJ2-2 | . | TRBV11-2 | TRBD2 | TGTGCCAGCAGCTTAGATAGCGGGGGGGCGAACACCGGGGAGCTGTTTTTT | CASSLDSGGANTGELFF
TRBJ1-3 | few | TRBV3-1/TRBV3-2 | TRBD1 | TGTGCCAGCAGCCAAGGACAGGGGGCGCGGGGAAACACCATATATTTT | CASSQGQGARGNTIYF
TRBJ2-5 | once | TRBV6-5 | . | TGTGCCAGCAGTTCCGGAACGGGGACCCAGTACTTC | CASSSGTGTQYF
TRBJ1-2 | . | TRBV7-2 | . | TGTGCCAGCAGCCAACGGGGGGGACGGTACTATGGCTACACCTTC | CASSQRGGRYYGYTF
TRBJ2-5 | once | TRBV18 | . | TGTGCCAGCTCTCCCCTGGGGACGGAAGAGACCCAGTACTTC | CASSPLGTEETQYF
TRBJ1-5 | . | TRBV5-8 | . | TGTGCCAGCAGCTCACAGATGACCCTCAATCAGCCCCAGCATTTT | CASSSQMTLNQPQHF
TRBJ1-5 | few | TRBV6-5 | TRBD1 | TGTGCCAGCAGTAGTATCGGACAGGGGGATCAGCCCCAGCATTTT | CASSSIGQGDQPQHF
TRBJ2-6 | . | TRBV9 | . | TGTGCCAGCAGCTCCCATGAATGGAGCTCTGGGGCCAACGTCCTGACTTTC | CASSSHEWSSGANVLTF
TRBJ2-1 | . | TRBV29-1 | . | TGCAGCGTGACCGGGTCCAATGAGCAGTTCTTC | CSVTGSNEQFF
TRBJ1-2 | . | TRBV5-6 | TRBD1 | TGTGCCAGCAGCTTGGGACAGGGAGGCAGACAATACTATGGCTACACCTTC | CASSLGQGGRQYYGYTF
TRBJ2-3 | once | TRBV5-6 | TRBD1 | TGTGCCAGCAGCCAACAGGGGGCGACAGATACGCAGTATTTT | CASSQQGATDTQYF
TRBJ1-1 | . | TRBV30 | . | TGTGCCTGGACCCCAACCGCTGAAGCTTTCTTT | CAWTPTAEAFF
TRBJ2-1 | once | TRBV25-1 | TRBD1 | TGTGCCAGCAGTGATATGACAGGGGCCCCCACCAATGAGCAGTTCTTC | CASSDMTGAPTNEQFF